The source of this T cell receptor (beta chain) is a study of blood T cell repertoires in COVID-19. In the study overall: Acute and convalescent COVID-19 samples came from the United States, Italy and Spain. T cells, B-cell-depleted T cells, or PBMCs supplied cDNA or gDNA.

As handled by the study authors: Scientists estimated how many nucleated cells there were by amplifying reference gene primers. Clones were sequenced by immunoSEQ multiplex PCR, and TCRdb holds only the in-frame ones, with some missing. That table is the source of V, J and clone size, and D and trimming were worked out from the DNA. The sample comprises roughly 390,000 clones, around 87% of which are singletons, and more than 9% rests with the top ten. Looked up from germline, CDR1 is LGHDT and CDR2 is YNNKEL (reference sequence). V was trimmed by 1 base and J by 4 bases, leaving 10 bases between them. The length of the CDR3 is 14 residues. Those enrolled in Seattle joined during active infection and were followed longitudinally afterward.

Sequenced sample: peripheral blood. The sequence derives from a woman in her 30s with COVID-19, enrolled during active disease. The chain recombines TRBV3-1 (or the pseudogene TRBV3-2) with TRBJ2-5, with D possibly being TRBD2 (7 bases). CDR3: CASSQGGGGETQYF. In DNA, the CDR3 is TGTGCCAGCAGCCAAGGAGGGGGGGGAGAGACCCAGTACTTC.